Shown below are 16 T cell receptor beta chains from a single sample sequenced in a study of radiotherapy plus CTLA-4 blockade in lung cancer. The repertoire was sequenced with immunoSEQ multiplex PCR; TCRdb's copy has only in-frame clones and lacks some. Counted here are over 60,000 clones, around 90% occurring once; the ten biggest clones make up about 38%. The material was peripheral blood, obtained from a patient treated with radiotherapy plus ipilimumab. The source is a human donor with non-small cell lung cancer that progressed on radiotherapy plus ipilimumab.

The rearrangement uses TRBV10-3 and TRBJ2-1, with 8 bases fitting TRBD2. CDR3 length: 18 residues. J lost 2 bases, V lost 7 bases, and 16 bases had no gene match. From germline, CDR1 is ENHRY and CDR2 SYGVKD. CDR3 DNA sequence: TGTGCCATCATTCCACCCCCTAAAGCGGGAGTCCCCTACAATGAGCAGTTCTTC. Protein: CAIIPPPKAGVPYNEQFF.

This clone appeared a few times. The chain combines TRBV19 with TRBJ1-1; D perhaps matches TRBD1 (5 bases). V lost 3 bases and J 3 bases, leaving 8 bases between the germline ends. Germline lookup yields CDR1 LNHDA and CDR2 SQIVND (reference sequence). CDR3 length equals 13 residues. The CDR3: CASSIGAHTEAFF. The CDR3 DNA is TGTGCCAGTAGTATCGGGGCCCACACTGAAGCTTTCTTT. The variable domain in full, completed from reference TRBV19 and TRBJ1-1, reads DGGITQSPKYLFRKEGQNVTLSCEQNLNHDAMYWYRQDPGQGLRLIYYSQIVNDFQKGDIAEGYSVSREKKESFPLTVTSAQKNPTAFYLCASSIGAHTEAFFGQGTRLTVV.

The chain couples TRBV7-8 to TRBJ2-1; D gene uncertain. The germline V and J ends were trimmed by 3 bases and 12 bases, with 12 bases remaining between them. The CDR3 runs 12 residues. Germline-derived CDR1 and CDR2 are SGHVS and FQNEAQ. The CDR3 DNA sequence: TGTGCCAGCAGCTTTTGGACCCCTCGGCAGTTCTTC. Protein product: CASSFWTPRQFF.

The chain carries TRBV19 and TRBJ1-5, with 8 positions matching TRBD1. J gave up 7 bases and V 3 bases, and 14 bases lay outside the gene matches. CDR1 and CDR2 (germline): LNHDA, SQIVND (reference sequence). This CDR3 is 17 amino acids long. The DNA for the CDR3 is TGTGCCAGTAGTATTCTCTCCCGGACAGGGATTAACCAGCCCCAGCATTTT. It is translated as CASSILSRTGINQPQHF.

This clone was found once. The chain is built from TRBV5-1 and TRBJ1-2, with TRBD1 matching over 10 bases. V was clipped by 2 bases and J by 5 bases; unmatched bases: 9. Per the germline V gene, CDR1 is SGHRS and CDR2 is YFSETQ. The CDR3 is made up of 16 amino acids. CDR3 nucleotide sequence: TGCGCCAGCAGCTTACAGATCGGGACAGGGGAATATGGCTACACCTTC. This gives the protein CASSLQIGTGEYGYTF.

The CDR3 region has the DNA TGTGCCAGCAGGGGAGGGGGACAGTTCTATGGCTACACCTTC. Translation: CASRGGGQFYGYTF. This rearrangement joins TRBV28 to TRBJ1-2; 7 positions match TRBD1. V lost 6 bases to trimming and J lost 4 bases; unmatched junction nucleotides: 8. Germline V gene data show CDR1 as MDHEN and CDR2 as SYDVKM. The CDR3 is made up of 14 amino acids.

This sequence joins TRBV9 and TRBJ2-1; the match to TRBD2 covers 7 bases. The CDR3 loop spans 13 amino acids. CDR1 and CDR2 from the germline V gene are SGDLS and YYNGEE. V shed 0 bases, J shed 7 bases, and the junction held 1 base outside the gene matches. This CDR3 reads CASSVGGGNEQFF. Written as DNA, the CDR3 is TGTGCCAGCAGCGTAGGGGGAGGGAATGAGCAGTTCTTC.

The chain links TRBV14 to TRBJ1-2; D is unclear. Trimming cost V 0 bases and J 5 bases, with 16 bases left between them. The length of the CDR3 is 16 residues. CDR1 SGHDN and CDR2 FVKESK come from the germline V gene. The CDR3 DNA reads as TGTGCCAGCAGCCAAGATACAGTACGGCTTTTGTATGGCTACACCTTC. It encodes CASSQDTVRLLYGYTF. Based on the CDR3 plus reference TRBV14 and TRBJ1-2, the full variable domain is EAGVTQFPSHSVIEKGQTVTLRCDPISGHDNLYWYRRVMGKEIKFLLHFVKESKQDESGMPNNRFLAERTGGTYSTLKVQPAELEDSGVYFCASSQDTVRLLYGYTFGSGTRLTVV.

The chain carries TRBV11-2 and TRBJ2-3; 8 bases match TRBD2. Germline-derived CDR1 and CDR2 are SGHAT and FQNNGV. The CDR3 has 17 amino acids. The J segment lost 3 bases and the V segment lost 2 bases, leaving 10 bases of the junction unmatched. This CDR3 reads CASSLLPSGSLTDTQYF. The CDR3 bases are TGTGCCAGCAGCTTACTCCCCAGCGGGAGCCTAACAGATACGCAGTATTTT.

This chain joins TRBV19 and TRBJ1-2; 7 bases agree with TRBD1. V shed 7 bases and J 8 bases; nucleotides not matched to a gene: 16. The CDR3 loop spans 15 amino acids. Germline loops: CDR1 LNHDA, CDR2 SQIVND (reference sequence). The CDR3, as DNA: TGTGCCAGTAAAAGGGACAGTCTTATAACTGGCGGCTACACCTTC. Translating it yields CASKRDSLITGGYTF.

The rearrangement links TRBV28 to TRBJ2-7, with D perhaps matching TRBD2 (6 bases). Germline CDR1 and CDR2: MDHEN and SYDVKM. The CDR3 loop spans 13 amino acids. The ends were cut back, 4 bases at V and 7 bases at J, with 14 bases in the middle. This CDR3 reads CASSSPGLWEQYV. In nucleotides, the CDR3 is TGTGCCAGCAGTTCCCCGGGACTCTGGGAGCAGTACGTC.

The chain employs TRBV28 and TRBJ1-2, with unresolved D. The CDR3 runs to 12 residues. Germline values: CDR1 MDHEN, CDR2 SYDVKM. The V end was cut by 8 bases, the J end by 5 bases, with 12 bases between. The CDR3 nucleotides read TGTGCCAGCCGGGTCCCCGGTTATGGCTACACCTTC. Its protein is CASRVPGYGYTF.

V and J are TRBV15 and TRBJ1-3, with D unresolved. This CDR3 has 15 residues. The ends were cut back, 1 base at V and 2 bases at J, with 9 bases in the middle. In germline, CDR1 is LNHNV, CDR2 YYDKDF (reference sequence). The CDR3 DNA reads as TGTGCCACCAGCAGAGGTAAACAACCTGGAAACACCATATATTTT. Its translation: CATSRGKQPGNTIYF.

This clone was recorded only once. The chain recombines TRBV5-1 with TRBJ2-7, with 11 nucleotides matching TRBD2. Germline CDR1 reads SGHRS; CDR2 reads YFSETQ. This CDR3 comprises 14 residues. Trimming cost V 3 bases and J 6 bases; bases outside gene matches: 5. The CDR3 spells CASSSLAGVGEQYF. The CDR3 DNA follows: TGCGCCAGCAGCTCACTAGCGGGAGTGGGCGAGCAGTACTTC.

This chain joins TRBV13 and TRBJ2-3; the D gene is possibly TRBD1 (6 bases). V was cut by 4 bases and J by 2 bases, with 13 bases left in between. Germline lookup yields CDR1 PRHDT and CDR2 FYEKMQ (reference sequence). The CDR3 consists of 15 residues. This CDR3 reads CASSSTGGSTDTQYF. CDR3 DNA: TGTGCCAGCAGCTCGACAGGCGGATCCACAGATACGCAGTATTTT.

This clone was detected only once. This chain's CDR3 is CASSASQGLKPQHF. In DNA, the CDR3 is TGTGCCAGCAGTGCATCGCAGGGCTTAAAGCCCCAGCATTTT. The chain uses TRBV28 and TRBJ1-5; TRBD1 might be the D (5 bases). Germline V gene data show CDR1 as MDHEN and CDR2 as SYDVKM. The V end lost 5 bases, the J end lost 8 bases, and 16 bases lay between the germline ends. This CDR3 region has 14 residues.